These 29 T cell receptor beta chains were sequenced from one sample in a study of T cell changes during pregnancy in multiple sclerosis (dated by TCRdb to the late 2010s). Libraries were prepared through the immunoSEQ multiplex PCR assay. Drawn from immuneACCESS, this table holds only the in-frame rearrangements with V and J called that TCRdb kept. Clones are partly lost; checked studies trace under half to an unresolved V gene and leave the rest unexplained. The sample yields about 100,000 clones; around 93% were counted once. The ten largest clonotypes hold more than 1.5% of the sample. The sample was peripheral blood, taken after pregnancy. The receptors were sampled from a female donor with multiple sclerosis, enrolled in a pregnancy study.

The chain has TRBV5-5 and TRBJ2-7; 9 bases agree with TRBD2. The germline V gene has CDR1 SGHKS and CDR2 YYEKEE (reference sequence). The length of the CDR3 is 15 residues. The trim removed 1 base at V and 3 bases at J, leaving 5 bases unmatched. Here the CDR3 reads CASSLIAGANYEQYF. The DNA for the CDR3 is TGTGCCAGCAGCTTGATAGCGGGAGCAAACTACGAGCAGTACTTC.

This clone appeared once. V is TRBV19 and J is TRBJ1-5, with D unclear. V shed 7 bases and J shed 5 bases, with 12 bases lying between them. The CDR3 length is 13 residues. In germline, CDR1 is LNHDA, CDR2 SQIVND (reference sequence). CDR3 region: CASNSWRDQPQHF. In nucleotides, the CDR3 is TGTGCCAGTAATTCCTGGCGGGATCAGCCCCAGCATTTT. Combining the CDR3 with reference TRBV19 and TRBJ1-5 gives the whole variable domain DGGITQSPKYLFRKEGQNVTLSCEQNLNHDAMYWYRQDPGQGLRLIYYSQIVNDFQKGDIAEGYSVSREKKESFPLTVTSAQKNPTAFYLCASNSWRDQPQHFGDGTRLSIL.

In DNA, the CDR3 is TGTGCCAGCAGCTTTAGTGGCGGACTAGGACGATTATACAATGAGCAGTTCTTC. This codes for CASSFSGGLGRLYNEQFF. This chain links TRBV7-9 with TRBJ2-1; the match to TRBD2 covers 7 bases. CDR3 length: 18 residues. Germline V lookup: CDR1 SEHNR, CDR2 FQNEAQ (reference sequence). The trim removed 3 bases at V and 4 bases at J, leaving 15 bases unmatched.

DNA of the CDR3: TGTGCCAGCAGCTCCCGTGGACGGGAGTACAATGAGCAGTTCTTC. This codes for CASSSRGREYNEQFF. This chain uses TRBV9 with TRBJ2-1, with D maybe TRBD2 (6 bases). With 4 bases removed from V and 4 bases from J, the gap between germline ends came to 15 bases. The CDR3 length is 15 residues. In germline, CDR1 is SGDLS, CDR2 YYNGEE.

This chain uses TRBV7-2 with TRBJ2-1; 12 positions match TRBD1. V lost 1 base and J lost 7; bases outside the gene matches: 5. This CDR3 is built from 16 residues. Germline V gene data show CDR1 as SGHTA and CDR2 as FQGNSA. In DNA, the CDR3 is TGTGCCAGCAGCTTAGTGGGACAGGGGGCGCGGAATGAGCAGTTCTTC. Translating gives CASSLVGQGARNEQFF.

This chain uses TRBV7-9 with TRBJ2-2; D possibly corresponds to TRBD1 (6 bases). The CDR3 length is 18 residues. CDR1 and CDR2 (germline): SEHNR, FQNEAQ (reference sequence). V was cut by 4 bases and J by 0 bases, with 18 bases left in between. CDR3 amino acids: CASSSRDTRFANTGELFF. The CDR3 bases are TGTGCCAGCAGCTCCCGGGACACAAGGTTCGCGAACACCGGGGAGCTGTTTTTT. The variable domain in full, with the rest retrieved from reference TRBV7-9 and TRBJ2-2, is DTGVSQNPRHKITKRGQNVTFRCDPISEHNRLYWYRQTLGQGPEFLTYFQNEAQLEKSRLLSDRFSAERPKGSFSTLEIQRTEQGDSAMYLCASSSRDTRFANTGELFFGEGSRLTVL.

V and J are TRBV6-5 and TRBJ1-1; no reliable D call. V was shortened by 6 bases and J by 2 bases, with 4 bases between the two germline ends. The CDR3 totals 11 residues. Per germline, CDR1 MNHEY and CDR2 SVGAGI. This CDR3 reads CASSSNTEAFF. The CDR3 DNA follows: TGTGCCAGCAGCTCCAACACTGAAGCTTTCTTT.

A word on this clone: Distinct nucleotide sequences in the sample also encode this CDR3. V and J are TRBV4-1 and TRBJ1-2; D ambiguous. The CDR3 is made up of 15 amino acids. The germline V gene has CDR1 MGHRA and CDR2 YSYEKL. Between the trimmed V and J ends, which lost 1 base and 4 bases, there was a span of 13 bases. As DNA, the CDR3 is TGCGCCAGCAGCCAAGGCGGTCCCGGAAGCTATGGCTACACCTTC. The encoded protein is CASSQGGPGSYGYTF.

This chain connects TRBV27 to TRBJ1-2; 8 nucleotides match TRBD1. The CDR3 length is 15 residues. V was clipped by 3 bases and J by 4 bases; unmatched bases: 7. Germline lookup yields CDR1 MNHEY and CDR2 SMNVEV (reference sequence). The DNA for the CDR3 is TGTGCCAGCAGTTTCCGGGGACAGGATCTCTATGGCTACACCTTC. Protein product: CASSFRGQDLYGYTF.

This clone appeared once. The J gene is TRBJ2-2, the V gene TRBV19, with a weak D call TRBD2 (6 bases). This CDR3 region has 13 residues. Looked up from germline, CDR1 is LNHDA and CDR2 is SQIVND (reference sequence). V was clipped by 4 bases and J by 6 bases, with 9 bases between them. CDR3 amino acids: CASSRRGAGELFF. The CDR3 DNA reads TGTGCCAGTAGTAGGAGGGGTGCCGGGGAGCTGTTTTTT.

The gene calls are TRBV5-1 and TRBJ2-2; 8 bases line up with TRBD2. Germline V gene sequence: CDR1 SGHRS, CDR2 YFSETQ. CDR3 size: 14 residues. The J segment lost 5 bases and the V segment lost 4 bases, leaving 4 bases of the junction unmatched. In DNA form, the CDR3 reads TGCGCCAGCAGCCCGGGGGGGCGGACCGGGGAGCTGTTTTTT. Protein sequence: CASSPGGRTGELFF.

V gene TRBV25-1 combines with J gene TRBJ2-3; possibly TRBD2 for D (5 bases). Germline values: CDR1 MGHDK, CDR2 SYGVNS. The CDR3 sequence is 15 residues long. Deletions cut 3 bases from V and 3 bases from J, with 13 bases between. Written as DNA, the CDR3 is TGTGCCAGCAGTGAGGGCGGGTCCGGTACAGATACGCAGTATTTT. This codes for CASSEGGSGTDTQYF.

This clone was observed a few times. The chain combines TRBV5-6 with TRBJ1-2; 7 bases match TRBD1. V gave up 4 bases and J gave up 2 bases; unmatched junction bases: 5. The CDR3 has 14 amino acids. CDR1 and CDR2 (germline): SGHDT, YYEEEE. The CDR3 region has the DNA TGTGCCAGCAGCCGTTTGACAGGGAACTATGGCTACACCTTC. Translation gives CASSRLTGNYGYTF.

The rearrangement uses TRBV28 and TRBJ1-5; 8 bases fit TRBD1. Germline V CDR1 and CDR2: MDHEN, SYDVKM. V was clipped by 4 bases and J by 7 bases; unmatched bases: 3. This CDR3 spans 13 amino acids. As DNA, the CDR3 is TGTGCCAGCAGTTCCCACAGGGGGCAGCCCCAGCATTTT. It is translated as CASSSHRGQPQHF.

V gene TRBV30 combines with J gene TRBJ1-6; the D is unclear. The CDR3 contains 14 residues. Germline assignment: CDR1 GTSNPN and CDR2 SVGIG (reference sequence). The ends were cut back, 1 base at V and 1 base at J, with 5 bases in the middle. The CDR3 bases are TGTGCCTGGAGTGGAGTATCCTATAATTCACCCCTCCACTTT. Amino acids: CAWSGVSYNSPLHF. Drawing the rest from reference TRBV30 and TRBJ1-6, the complete variable domain is SQTIHQWPATLVQPVGSPLSLECTVEGTSNPNLYWYRQAAGRGLQLLFYSVGIGQISSEVPQNLSASRPQDRQFILSSKKLLLSDSGFYLCAWSGVSYNSPLHFGNGTRLTVT.

The chain joins TRBV28 to TRBJ1-5; D is perhaps TRBD1 (6 bases). V was clipped by 3 bases and J by 3 bases, with 9 bases between them. Germline assignment: CDR1 MDHEN and CDR2 SYDVKM. This CDR3 has 14 amino acids. This CDR3 reads CASSFQGTNQPQHF. CDR3 bases: TGTGCCAGCAGTTTTCAGGGGACCAATCAGCCCCAGCATTTT.

This sequence joins TRBV15 and TRBJ1-5, with a weak D call TRBD1 (6 bases). Between the trimmed V and J ends, which lost 5 bases and 7 bases, there was a span of 15 bases. This CDR3 comprises 14 residues. From germline, CDR1 is LNHNV and CDR2 YYDKDF (reference sequence). The CDR3 spells CATSVNRDGQPQHF. The CDR3 nucleotides read TGTGCCACCAGCGTAAACAGGGACGGACAGCCCCAGCATTTT.

This clone was counted a single time. J is TRBJ2-4 and V is TRBV15; a weak D match, TRBD1 (6 bases). The CDR3 covers 13 residues. Germline values: CDR1 LNHNV, CDR2 YYDKDF (reference sequence). V dropped 4 bases and J dropped 5 bases, with 9 bases sitting between them. This chain's CDR3 is CATSKDRENIQYF. The CDR3 coding sequence is TGTGCCACCAGCAAGGACAGAGAAAACATTCAGTACTTC.

The chain carries TRBV7-2 and TRBJ2-7; 9 nucleotides line up with TRBD1. Germline CDR1 is SGHTA and CDR2 is FQGNSA. The junction had 4 bases not matched to a gene; V was cut back by 3 bases and J by 4 bases. CDR3 size: 14 residues. CDR3 DNA: TGTGCCAGCAGCTTCACGGGACAGGGTTACGAGCAGTACTTC. Protein product: CASSFTGQGYEQYF.

The chain recombines TRBV18 with TRBJ2-2; 8 bases fit TRBD2. The CDR3 sequence is 20 residues long. Germline V CDR1 and CDR2: KGHSH, LQKENI. The junction had 13 bases not matched to a gene; V was cut back by 1 base and J by 0 bases. CDR3 sequence (DNA): TGTGCCAGCTCACCACGGGCTAGCGGGTATGATAGCGCGAACACCGGGGAGCTGTTTTTT. Its translation is CASSPRASGYDSANTGELFF.

The chain employs TRBV6-4 and TRBJ1-1; D remains unclear. Germline CDR1 and CDR2: MRHNA and SNTAGT. Trimming left V 3 bases short and J 1 base short, with 6 bases between. This CDR3 spans 13 amino acids. For the CDR3, the DNA is TGTGCCAGCAGTGATACAGAGAACACTGAAGCTTTCTTT. This sequence encodes CASSDTENTEAFF.

This chain joins TRBV7-3 and TRBJ2-7; 10 bases are shared with TRBD1. CDR1 is SGHTA and CDR2 is FQGTGA in the germline V gene. The CDR3 has 15 amino acids. With 5 bases clipped from V and 3 bases from J, the junction kept 7 bases outside the gene matches. The CDR3 loop reads CASSAGTGEGYEQYF. The CDR3 DNA reads TGTGCCAGCAGCGCAGGGACAGGGGAAGGCTACGAGCAGTACTTC.

The rearrangement uses TRBV15 and TRBJ2-5; D might be TRBD2 (6 bases). The CDR3 length is 15 residues. The V and J ends lost 2 bases and 5 bases respectively, with 15 bases between them. Germline assignment: CDR1 LNHNV and CDR2 YYDKDF (reference sequence). CDR3 sequence reads: CATSRSGGSEETQYF. DNA for the CDR3: TGTGCCACCAGCAGATCAGGAGGGTCGGAGGAGACCCAGTACTTC.

V usage is TRBV28 and J usage is TRBJ2-7; the D gene is possibly TRBD2 (6 bases). Germline lookup yields CDR1 MDHEN and CDR2 SYDVKM. This CDR3 has 13 residues. V lost 5 bases to trimming and J lost 1 base, with 9 bases between them. CDR3 residues: CASSAGPSYEQYF. CDR3 nucleotide sequence: TGTGCCAGCAGTGCGGGACCGTCCTACGAGCAGTACTTC.

The chain couples TRBV5-6 to TRBJ2-7; 9 positions agree with TRBD1. This CDR3 is 15 amino acids long. Looked up from germline, CDR1 is SGHDT and CDR2 is YYEEEE. V trimming: 5 bases; J trimming: 2 bases; junction bases outside the gene matches: 8. CDR3 region: CASRPTGTGPYEQYF. The CDR3 DNA reads as TGTGCCAGCAGACCCACCGGGACAGGGCCCTACGAGCAGTACTTC.

V gene TRBV6-5 combines with J gene TRBJ1-4; D unclear. CDR3 length: 15 amino acids. Between the trimmed V and J ends, which lost 6 bases and 7 bases, there was a span of 18 bases. Germline V CDR1 and CDR2: MNHEY, SVGAGI. The CDR3 DNA sequence: TGTGCCAGCAGCCGCGCCCCCCTTTCGGGTGAAAAACTGTTTTTT. It translates to CASSRAPLSGEKLFF.

The chain employs TRBV7-3 and TRBJ2-5; D unresolved. Germline CDR1 is SGHTA and CDR2 is FQGTGA. V shed 5 bases and J shed 0 bases, with 13 bases lying between them. The CDR3 has 15 amino acids. CDR3 in DNA: TGTGCCAGCAGCCAACTTGCAGGTTACCAAGAGACCCAGTACTTC. Residues: CASSQLAGYQETQYF.

This chain uses TRBV9 with TRBJ2-7; D may be TRBD2 (6 bases). The V gene's germline CDR1 is SGDLS and CDR2 YYNGEE. The CDR3 runs to 14 residues. The V and J ends lost 0 bases and 3 bases respectively, with 10 bases between them. CDR3 in amino acids: CASSVAGERYEQYF. The DNA of the CDR3 is TGTGCCAGCAGCGTAGCGGGGGAACGCTACGAGCAGTACTTC.

This rearrangement joins TRBV4-3 to TRBJ2-7, with D perhaps TRBD2 (6 bases). With 0 bases removed from V and 1 base from J, the gap between germline ends came to 16 bases. Germline CDR1 reads LGHNA; CDR2 reads YSLEER. The CDR3 consists of 17 residues. Here the CDR3 reads CASSQDLGSSGSYEQYF. CDR3 sequence (DNA): TGCGCCAGCAGCCAAGATCTTGGTAGTAGCGGATCCTACGAGCAGTACTTC.